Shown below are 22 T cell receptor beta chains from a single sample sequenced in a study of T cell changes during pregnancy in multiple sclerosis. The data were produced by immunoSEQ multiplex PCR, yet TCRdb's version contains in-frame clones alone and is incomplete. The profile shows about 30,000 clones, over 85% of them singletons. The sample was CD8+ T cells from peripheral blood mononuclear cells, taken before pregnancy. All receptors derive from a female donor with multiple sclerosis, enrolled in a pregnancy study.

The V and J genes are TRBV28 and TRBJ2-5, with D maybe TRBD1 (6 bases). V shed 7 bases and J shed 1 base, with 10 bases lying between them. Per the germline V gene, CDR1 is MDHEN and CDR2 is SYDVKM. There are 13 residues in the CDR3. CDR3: CASIGQLQETQYF. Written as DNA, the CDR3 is TGTGCCAGCATTGGACAGCTCCAAGAGACCCAGTACTTC.

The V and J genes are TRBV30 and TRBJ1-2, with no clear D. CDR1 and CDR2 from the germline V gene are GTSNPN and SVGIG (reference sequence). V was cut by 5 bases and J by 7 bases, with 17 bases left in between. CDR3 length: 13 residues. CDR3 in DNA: TGTGCCTGGTGCCCCGGGGTCTCGGGTGGCTACACCTTC. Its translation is CAWCPGVSGGYTF.

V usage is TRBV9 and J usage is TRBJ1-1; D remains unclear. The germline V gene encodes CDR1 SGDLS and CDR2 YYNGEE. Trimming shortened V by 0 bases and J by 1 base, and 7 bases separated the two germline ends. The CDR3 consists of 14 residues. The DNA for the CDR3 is TGTGCCAGCAGCGTAGCGGGAGGGAACACTGAAGCTTTCTTT. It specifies CASSVAGGNTEAFF. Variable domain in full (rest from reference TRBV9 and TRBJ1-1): DSGVTQTPKHLITATGQRVTLRCSPRSGDLSVYWYQQSLDQGLQFLIQYYNGEERAKGNILERFSAQQFPDLHSELNLSSLELGDSALYFCASSVAGGNTEAFFGQGTRLTVV.

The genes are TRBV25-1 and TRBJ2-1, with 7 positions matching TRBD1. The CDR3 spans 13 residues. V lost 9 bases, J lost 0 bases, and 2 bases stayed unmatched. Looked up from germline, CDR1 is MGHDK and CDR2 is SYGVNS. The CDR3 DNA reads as TGTGCCAGTCGGACAGGCTCCTACAATGAGCAGTTCTTC. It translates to CASRTGSYNEQFF.

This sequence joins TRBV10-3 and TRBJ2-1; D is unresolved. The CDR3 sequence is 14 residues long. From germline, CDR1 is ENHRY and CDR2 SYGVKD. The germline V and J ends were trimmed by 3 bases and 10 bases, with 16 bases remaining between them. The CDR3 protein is CAISETGSIEEQFF. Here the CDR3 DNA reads TGTGCCATCAGTGAAACCGGGTCCATAGAAGAGCAGTTCTTC.

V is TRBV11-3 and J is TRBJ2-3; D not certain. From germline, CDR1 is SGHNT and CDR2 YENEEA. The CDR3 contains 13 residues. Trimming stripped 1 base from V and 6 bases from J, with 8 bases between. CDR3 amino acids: CASSLAYGDTQYF. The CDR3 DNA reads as TGTGCCAGCAGCTTAGCTTACGGTGATACGCAGTATTTT.

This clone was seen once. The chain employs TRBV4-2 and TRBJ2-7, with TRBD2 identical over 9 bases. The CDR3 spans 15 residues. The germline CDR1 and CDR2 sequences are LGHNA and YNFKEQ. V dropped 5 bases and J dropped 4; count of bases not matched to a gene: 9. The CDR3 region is CASSYAGGGAYEQYF. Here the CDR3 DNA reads TGTGCCAGCAGCTATGCCGGCGGGGGGGCTTACGAGCAGTACTTC.

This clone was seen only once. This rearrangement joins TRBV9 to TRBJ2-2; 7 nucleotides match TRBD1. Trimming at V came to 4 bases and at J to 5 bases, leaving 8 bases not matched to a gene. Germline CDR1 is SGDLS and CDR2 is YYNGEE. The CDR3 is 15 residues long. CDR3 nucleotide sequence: TGTGCCAGCAGCCTTAGGGGGCCGGGAACCGGGGAGCTGTTTTTT. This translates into CASSLRGPGTGELFF.

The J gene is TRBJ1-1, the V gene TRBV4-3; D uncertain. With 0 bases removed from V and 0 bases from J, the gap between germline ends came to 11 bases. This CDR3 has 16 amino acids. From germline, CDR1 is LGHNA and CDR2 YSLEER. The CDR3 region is CASSQDSDGLNTEAFF. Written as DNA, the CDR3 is TGCGCCAGCAGCCAAGATAGCGACGGATTGAACACTGAAGCTTTCTTT.

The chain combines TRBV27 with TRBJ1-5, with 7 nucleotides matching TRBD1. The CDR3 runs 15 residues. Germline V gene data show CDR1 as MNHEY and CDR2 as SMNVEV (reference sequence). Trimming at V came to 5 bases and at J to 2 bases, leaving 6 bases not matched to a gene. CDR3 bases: TGTGCCAGCAGTCGGGACAGTATAGGCAATCAGCCCCAGCATTTT. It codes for CASSRDSIGNQPQHF.

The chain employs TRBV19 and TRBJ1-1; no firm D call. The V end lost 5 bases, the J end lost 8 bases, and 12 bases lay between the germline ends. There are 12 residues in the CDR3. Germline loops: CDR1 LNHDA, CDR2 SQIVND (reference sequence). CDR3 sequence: CASSARPGEAFF. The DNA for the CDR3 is TGTGCCAGTAGTGCCCGACCGGGAGAAGCTTTCTTT.

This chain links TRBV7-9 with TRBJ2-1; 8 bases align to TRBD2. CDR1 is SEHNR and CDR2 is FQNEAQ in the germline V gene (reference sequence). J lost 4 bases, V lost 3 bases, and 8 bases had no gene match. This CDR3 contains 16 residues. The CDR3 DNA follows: TGTGCCAGCAGCTTCTATAGCGGGACGGATTACAATGAGCAGTTCTTC. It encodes CASSFYSGTDYNEQFF.

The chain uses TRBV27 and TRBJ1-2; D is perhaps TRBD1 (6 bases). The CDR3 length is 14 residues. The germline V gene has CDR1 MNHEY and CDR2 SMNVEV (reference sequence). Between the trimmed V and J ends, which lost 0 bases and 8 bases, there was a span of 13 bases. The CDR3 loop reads CASSLSWTAHGYTF. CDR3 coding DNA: TGTGCCAGCAGTTTATCTTGGACAGCCCACGGCTACACCTTC.

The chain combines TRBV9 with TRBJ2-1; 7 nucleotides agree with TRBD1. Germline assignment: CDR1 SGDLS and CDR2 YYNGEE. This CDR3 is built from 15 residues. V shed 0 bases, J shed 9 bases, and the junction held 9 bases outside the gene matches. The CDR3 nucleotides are TGTGCCAGCAGCGTAGGAGGGGGCATCGGCAGTGAGCAGTTCTTC. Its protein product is CASSVGGGIGSEQFF.

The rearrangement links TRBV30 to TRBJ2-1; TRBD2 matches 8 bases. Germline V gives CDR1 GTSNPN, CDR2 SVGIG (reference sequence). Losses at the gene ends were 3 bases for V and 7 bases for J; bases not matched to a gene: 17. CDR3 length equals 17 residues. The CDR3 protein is CAWSLTSGSFEENEQFF. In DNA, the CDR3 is TGTGCCTGGAGCTTAACAAGCGGGAGTTTCGAGGAAAATGAGCAGTTCTTC.

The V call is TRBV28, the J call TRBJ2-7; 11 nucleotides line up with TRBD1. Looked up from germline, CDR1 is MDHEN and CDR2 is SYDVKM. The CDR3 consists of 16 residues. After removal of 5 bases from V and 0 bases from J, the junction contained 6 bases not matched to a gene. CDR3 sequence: CASSLPGQGDSYEQYF. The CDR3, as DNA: TGTGCCAGCAGTCTTCCGGGACAGGGGGACTCCTACGAGCAGTACTTC.

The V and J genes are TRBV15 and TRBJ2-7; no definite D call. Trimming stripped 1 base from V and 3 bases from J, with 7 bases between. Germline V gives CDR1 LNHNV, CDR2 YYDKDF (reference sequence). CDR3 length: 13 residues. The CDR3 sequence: CATSRGADYEQYF. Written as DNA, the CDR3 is TGTGCCACCAGCAGAGGGGCAGACTACGAGCAGTACTTC.

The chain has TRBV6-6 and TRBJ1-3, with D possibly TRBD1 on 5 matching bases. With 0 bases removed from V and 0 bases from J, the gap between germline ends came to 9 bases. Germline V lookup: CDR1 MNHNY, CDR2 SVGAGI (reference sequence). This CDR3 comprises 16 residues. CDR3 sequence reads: CASSYSPGYSGNTIYF. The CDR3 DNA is TGTGCCAGCAGTTACTCCCCAGGGTACTCTGGAAACACCATATATTTT.

The CDR3 DNA sequence: TGTGCCACCGCTCCCGCTCAGGGCGACTATGGCTACACCTTC. Protein: CATAPAQGDYGYTF. The J gene is TRBJ1-2, the V gene TRBV25-1; possibly TRBD1 for D (5 bases). V was shortened by 10 bases and J by 3 bases, with 18 bases between the two germline ends. This CDR3 is built from 14 residues. Germline loops: CDR1 MGHDK, CDR2 SYGVNS.

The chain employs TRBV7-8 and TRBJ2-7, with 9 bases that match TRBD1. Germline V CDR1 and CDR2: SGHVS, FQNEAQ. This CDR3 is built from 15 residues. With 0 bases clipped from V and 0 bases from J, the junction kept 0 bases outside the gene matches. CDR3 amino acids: CASSLATGGSYEQYF. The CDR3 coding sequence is TGTGCCAGCAGCTTAGCGACAGGGGGCTCCTACGAGCAGTACTTC. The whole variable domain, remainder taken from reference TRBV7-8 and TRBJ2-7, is GAGVSQSPRYKVAKRGQDVALRCDPISGHVSLFWYQQALGQGPEFLTYFQNEAQLDKSGLPSDRFFAERPEGSVSTLKIQRTQQEDSAVYLCASSLATGGSYEQYFGPGTRLTVT.

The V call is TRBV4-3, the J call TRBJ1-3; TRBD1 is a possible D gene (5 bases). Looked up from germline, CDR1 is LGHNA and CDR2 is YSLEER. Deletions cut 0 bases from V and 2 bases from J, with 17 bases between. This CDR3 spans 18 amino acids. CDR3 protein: CASSQDLGGSLAGNTIYF. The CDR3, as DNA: TGCGCCAGCAGCCAAGATTTGGGGGGGTCGTTAGCTGGAAACACCATATATTTT.

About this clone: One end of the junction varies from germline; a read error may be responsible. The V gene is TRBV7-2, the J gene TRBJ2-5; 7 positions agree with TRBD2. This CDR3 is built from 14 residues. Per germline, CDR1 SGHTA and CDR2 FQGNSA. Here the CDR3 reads CASSLAAYQETQYF. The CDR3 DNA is TGTGCCAGCAGCCTAGCGGCATACCAAGAGACCCAGTACTTC.